This T cell receptor (beta chain) was sequenced for a study of tumor and adjacent non-tumor tissue in lung cancer (dated by TCRdb to 2017 to 2018). A note on the overall study: The cohort included 12 adenocarcinoma, 2 squamous cell carcinoma and 1 small cell lung cancer patients. Bulk TCRbeta repertoires were compared between lung tumor tissue and matched distant non-tumor lung tissue obtained from 15 lung cancer patients. The approximately 15 enrolled patients, of whom around 10 were men and 5 were women, were aged about 31 to 85 years and were diagnosed with TNM stage I to III disease. Sequencing produced 100 million to 150 million productive TCRbeta reads in total, an average of about 4.17 million reads per sample. For each patient, one tumor sample and one normal lung sample were taken, giving 25 to 30 paired specimens that underwent TCRbeta CDR3 sequencing. The paper's findings and limits, for the study overall: With only about 16 patients in the cohort, the authors noted that larger samples and more detailed clinical data are needed. Tumor tissue showed significantly higher TCR diversity (inverse Simpson) than normal lung tissue, at roughly 390 vs 170 (P = 0.0075, Mann-Whitney U test). Neither the sequencing platform nor unique molecular identifiers are named or mentioned anywhere in the methods. Because peripheral blood was not sequenced, the blood TCRbeta repertoires of the lung cancer patients in the study went unexamined. Younger patients had significantly higher TCR diversity, and higher tumor TCR diversity was associated with shorter overall and disease-free survival. A significantly larger cumulative share of the repertoire was made up by the top 100 clones in normal lung than in tumor tissue.

V sheds 0 bases and J sheds 2 bases, leaving 17 bases between their ends. The CDR3 has 17 amino acids, counting the end cysteine and phenylalanine. Of the read, only the CDR3 DNA is kept; its 51 bases are in frame from base 1. As encoded in the germline V gene (reference sequence), CDR1 is SGHNT while CDR2 is YYREEE. RNA was extracted from bulk unsorted tissue and checked for quality with a NanoDrop ND-1000 and an Agilent 2100. Newly diagnosed lung cancer patients without prior chemotherapy who had been admitted for thoracic surgery in China between August and November 2014 were enrolled as donors. Patients with previous radiotherapy or chemotherapy, or with another concurrent cancer, were excluded from the study. Surgical tissue pieces of about 1-2.1 cm3 were preserved in RNAlater solution and were kept at -80 degrees C until use. Library method: multiplex PCR. Sequencing relied on an Illumina HiSeq 2500. Following protocols modified from ARM-PCR, the researchers constructed TCRbeta libraries through three rounds of nested PCR with primers (Table S4). Before sequencing, PCR products in the 200-500 bp range were cut out of the gel and cleaned up using the QIAquick gel extraction kit. On the authors' methods: Reads were cleaned with Trimmomatic, merged with FLASH into complete CDR3 sequences, and assigned to V(D)J germline segments with MiTCR. Clonal diversity was computed as the inverse Simpson's index with VDJtools. A read counted as productive if the sequence was in-frame and lacked a premature stop codon. The raw public reads went through TCRdb reprocessing: fastp at Q25, MiXCR clone calling, in-frame beta chains kept. Under each unique CDR3 protein, matching rows form one entry showing the most common genes and DNA. The V and J calls and clone size come from TCRdb's table, not from the authors' own analysis. Across this sample there are more than 95,000 distinct CDR3 sequences, with around three fifths seen only once. The ten largest clonotypes hold around 13% of the sample.

This clonotype was picked up many times. Its antigen is still unknown. Qualities for individual bases were not recorded, and no much larger clone is one base off. The chain is assembled from TRBV5-4 and TRBJ1-1, and possibly TRBD1, on 6 matching bases. Sequenced: lung tumor tissue. The source is a man aged 25-40 years with non-small cell lung cancer. CDR3 sequence: CASSLEAREGGNTEAFF. The DNA sequence is given as TGTGCCAGCAGCTTGGAGGCTAGGGAAGGGGGAAACACTGAAGCTTTCTTT.